This passage covers 10 T cell receptor beta chains from one sample sequenced in a study of blood T cell repertoires in COVID-19. Libraries were prepared by immunoSEQ multiplex PCR; TCRdb keeps only in-frame clonotypes and omits some of them. The data hold about 170,000 clones, with around 89% observed a single time. Sequencing used peripheral blood. The receptors stem from a man between 45 and 60 years old who had recovered from COVID-19.

In this sample, this clone turned up many times. This chain connects TRBV11-2 to TRBJ2-7; 10 bases match TRBD2. V was clipped by 5 bases and J by 3 bases; unmatched bases: 13. Germline-derived CDR1 and CDR2 are SGHAT and FQNNGV. The CDR3 runs to 17 residues. Here the CDR3 reads CASSPIAGGRKYYEQYF. The CDR3 DNA is TGTGCCAGCAGCCCAATAGCGGGGGGCCGGAAGTACTACGAGCAGTACTTC.

This chain links TRBV6-2 or TRBV6-3 with TRBJ1-5; possibly TRBD1 for D (6 bases). Trimming removed 5 bases from V and 4 bases from J, with 18 bases in between. CDR1 MNHEY and CDR2 SVGEGT come from the germline V gene. This CDR3 has 16 amino acids. CDR3 sequence: CASSRDTPVLNQPQHF. The CDR3 nucleotides read TGTGCCAGCAGTCGGGACACCCCTGTTCTGAATCAGCCCCAGCATTTT.

The table lists this clone with a count of one. The chain employs TRBV2 and TRBJ2-7; 11 positions match TRBD2. V shed 4 bases and J 4 bases; nucleotides not matched to a gene: 15. CDR3 length: 18 residues. CDR1 is SNHLY, CDR2 FYNNEI, per germline. As DNA, the CDR3 is TGTGCCAGCAGTGGAGTGGGAAGACTAGCGGGACGGGATTACGAGCAGTACTTC. This encodes CASSGVGRLAGRDYEQYF. Full variable domain (missing parts from reference TRBV2 and TRBJ2-7): EPEVTQTPSHQVTQMGQEVILRCVPISNHLYFYWYRQILGQKVEFLVSFYNNEISEKSEIFDDQFSVERPDGSNFTLKIRSTKLEDSAMYFCASSGVGRLAGRDYEQYFGPGTRLTVT.

V and J are TRBV6-4 and TRBJ1-2; 12 nucleotides match TRBD1. The CDR3 extends over 15 amino acids. The germline V gene has CDR1 MRHNA and CDR2 SNTAGT. Trimming took 6 bases from V and 7 from J; bases not matched to a gene: 9. The CDR3 is CASRAGQGARTGYTF. The CDR3 DNA is TGTGCCAGCAGAGCGGGACAGGGGGCGCGTACTGGCTACACCTTC.

V usage is TRBV5-5 and J usage is TRBJ2-7; 12 bases align to TRBD2. Trimming at V came to 5 bases and at J to 1 base, leaving 4 bases not matched to a gene. Germline CDR1 reads SGHKS; CDR2 reads YYEKEE (reference sequence). The CDR3 sequence is 15 residues long. CDR3 bases: TGTGCCAGCAGGGACGGACTAGCGGGGTCCTACGAGCAGTACTTC. Translated: CASRDGLAGSYEQYF.

The chain links TRBV19 to TRBJ1-1; 9 nucleotides align to TRBD1. The CDR3 is 17 residues long. V was pared by 5 bases and J by 5 bases, with 15 bases of the junction left unmatched. Per germline, CDR1 LNHDA and CDR2 SQIVND (reference sequence). The CDR3: CASSSPGTGYGGTEAFF. CDR3 nucleotides: TGTGCCAGTAGTTCCCCCGGGACAGGGTATGGAGGGACTGAAGCTTTCTTT.

The CDR3 sequence is CASSVSAGNQPQHF. CDR3 coding DNA: TGTGCCAGCAGTGTATCGGCAGGGAATCAGCCCCAGCATTTT. V and J are TRBV2 and TRBJ1-5; perhaps TRBD1 as D (5 bases). Trimming removed 4 bases from V and 4 bases from J, with 11 bases in between. CDR3 size: 14 residues. The germline gives CDR1 SNHLY, CDR2 FYNNEI.

This clone appeared a single time. This rearrangement joins TRBV21-1 to TRBJ1-1. TRBV21-1 is a pseudogene segment. The CDR3 consists of 15 residues. As DNA, the CDR3 is TGTGCCAGCAGAAAAGGGGGGAGGCTTAATAATGAAGCTTTCTTT. This gives the protein CASRKGGRLNNEAFF.

The chain is built from TRBV13 and TRBJ2-5; 9 bases match TRBD1. The V segment lost 1 base and the J segment 2 bases; nucleotides outside the gene matches: 5. The CDR3 length is 16 residues. Germline loops: CDR1 PRHDT, CDR2 FYEKMQ (reference sequence). Here the CDR3 DNA reads TGTGCCAGCAGCTTAGAAGGGACAGGGATACAAGAGACCCAGTACTTC. Encoded protein: CASSLEGTGIQETQYF.

The chain uses TRBV7-6 and TRBJ2-3; 9 nucleotides align to TRBD1. This CDR3 contains 16 residues. Germline CDR1 reads SGHVS; CDR2 reads FNYEAQ. Germline trimming cut 4 bases from V and 5 bases from J; bases unmatched to any gene: 10. CDR3 DNA sequence: TGTGCCAGCAGCTCTCCGGGGACAGGGAGAAAAGATACGCAGTATTTT. Translating it yields CASSSPGTGRKDTQYF.